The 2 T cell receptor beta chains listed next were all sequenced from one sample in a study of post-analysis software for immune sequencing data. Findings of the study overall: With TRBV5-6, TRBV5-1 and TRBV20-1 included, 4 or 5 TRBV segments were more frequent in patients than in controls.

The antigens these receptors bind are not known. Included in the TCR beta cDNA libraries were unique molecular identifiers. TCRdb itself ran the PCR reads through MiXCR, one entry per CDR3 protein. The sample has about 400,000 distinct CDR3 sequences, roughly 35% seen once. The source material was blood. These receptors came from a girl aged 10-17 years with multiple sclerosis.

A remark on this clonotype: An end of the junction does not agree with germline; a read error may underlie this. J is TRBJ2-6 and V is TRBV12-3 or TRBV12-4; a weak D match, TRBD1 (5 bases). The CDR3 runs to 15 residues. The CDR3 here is CASSLVGAGANVLTF. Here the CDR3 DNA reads TGCGCCAGCAGCTTGGTAGGGGCTGGGGCCAACGTCCTGACTTTC.

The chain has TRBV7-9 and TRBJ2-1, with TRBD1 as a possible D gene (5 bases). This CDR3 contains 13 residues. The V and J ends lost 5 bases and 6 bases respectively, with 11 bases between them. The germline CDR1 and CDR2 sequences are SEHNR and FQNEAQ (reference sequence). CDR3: CASSPDNFNEQFF. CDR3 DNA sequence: TGTGCCAGCAGCCCGGACAATTTCAATGAGCAGTTCTTC.